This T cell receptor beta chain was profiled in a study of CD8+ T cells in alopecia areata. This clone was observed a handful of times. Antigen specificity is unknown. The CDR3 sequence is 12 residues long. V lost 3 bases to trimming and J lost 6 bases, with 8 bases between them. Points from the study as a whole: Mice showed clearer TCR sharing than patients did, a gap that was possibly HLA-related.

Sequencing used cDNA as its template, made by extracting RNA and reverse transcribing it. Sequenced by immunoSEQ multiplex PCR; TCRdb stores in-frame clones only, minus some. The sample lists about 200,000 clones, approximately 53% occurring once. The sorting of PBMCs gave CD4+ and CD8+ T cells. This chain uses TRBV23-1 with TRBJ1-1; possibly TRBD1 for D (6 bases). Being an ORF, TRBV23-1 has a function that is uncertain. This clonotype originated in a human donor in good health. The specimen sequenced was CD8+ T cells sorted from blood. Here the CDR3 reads CASSHQGSEAFF. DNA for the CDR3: TGCGCCAGCAGTCACCAGGGGTCTGAAGCTTTCTTT.